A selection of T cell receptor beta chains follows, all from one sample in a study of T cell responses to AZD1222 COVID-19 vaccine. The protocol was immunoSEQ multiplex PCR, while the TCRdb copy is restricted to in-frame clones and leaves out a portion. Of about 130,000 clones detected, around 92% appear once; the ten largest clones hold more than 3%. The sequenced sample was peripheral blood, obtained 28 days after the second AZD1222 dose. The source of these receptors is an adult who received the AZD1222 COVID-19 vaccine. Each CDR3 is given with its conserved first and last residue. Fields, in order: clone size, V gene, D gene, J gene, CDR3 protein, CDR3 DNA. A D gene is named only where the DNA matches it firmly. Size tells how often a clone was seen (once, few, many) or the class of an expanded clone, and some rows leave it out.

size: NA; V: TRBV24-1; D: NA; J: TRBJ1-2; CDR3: CATSDLLRAYGYTF; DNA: TGTGCCACCAGTGATTTGTTAAGGGCCTATGGCTACACCTTC
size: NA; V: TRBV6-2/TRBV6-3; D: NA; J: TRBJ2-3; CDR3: CASSRTDTQYF; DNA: TGTGCCAGCAGTAGGACAGATACGCAGTATTTT
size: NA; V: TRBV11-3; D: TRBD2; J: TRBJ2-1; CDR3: CASSVSGMGEQFF; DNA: TGTGCCAGCAGCGTTAGCGGGATGGGTGAGCAGTTCTTC
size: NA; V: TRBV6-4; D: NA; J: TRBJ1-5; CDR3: CASSDGMNQPQHF; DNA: TGTGCCAGCAGTGACGGTATGAATCAGCCCCAGCATTTT
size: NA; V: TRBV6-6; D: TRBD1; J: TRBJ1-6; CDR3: CASSLTGEANSPLHF; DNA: TGTGCCAGCAGTCTTACAGGGGAGGCAAATTCACCCCTCCACTTT
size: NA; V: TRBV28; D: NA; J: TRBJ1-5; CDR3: CASRWDNQPQHF; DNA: TGTGCCAGTCGGTGGGACAATCAGCCCCAGCATTTT
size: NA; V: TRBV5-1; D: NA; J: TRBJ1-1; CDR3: CASRRARADTEAFF; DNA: TGCGCCAGCAGGCGGGCACGAGCGGACACTGAAGCTTTCTTT
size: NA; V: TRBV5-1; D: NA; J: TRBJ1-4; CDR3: CASTMGRNEKLFF; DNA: TGCGCCAGCACCATGGGACGTAATGAAAAACTGTTTTTT
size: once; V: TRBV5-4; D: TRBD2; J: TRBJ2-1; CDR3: CASSYPSGNEQFF; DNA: TGTGCCAGCAGCTACCCTAGCGGAAATGAGCAGTTCTTC
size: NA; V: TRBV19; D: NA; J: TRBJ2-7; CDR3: CASSNNNGLSYEQYF; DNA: TGTGCCAGTAGTAATAATAACGGCCTCTCCTACGAGCAGTACTTC
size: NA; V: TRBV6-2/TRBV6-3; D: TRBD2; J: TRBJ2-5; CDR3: CASTPWGEGETQYF; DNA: TGTGCCAGCACCCCTTGGGGGGAGGGGGAGACCCAGTACTTC
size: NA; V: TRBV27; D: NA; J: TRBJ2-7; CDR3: CASRVAPSSYEQYF; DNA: TGTGCCAGCAGGGTAGCCCCGAGCTCCTACGAGCAGTACTTC
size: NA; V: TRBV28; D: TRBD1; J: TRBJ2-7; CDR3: CASLRDRDIHEQYF; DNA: TGTGCCAGCCTGAGGGACAGGGACATCCACGAGCAGTACTTC
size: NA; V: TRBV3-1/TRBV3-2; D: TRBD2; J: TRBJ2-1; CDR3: CASSQGHTSASGAYNEQFF; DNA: TGTGCCAGCAGCCAAGGACACACAAGCGCTAGCGGGGCCTACAATGAGCAGTTCTTC
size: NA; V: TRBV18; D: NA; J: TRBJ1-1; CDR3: CASSPRPGGGTPEAFF; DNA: TGTGCCAGCTCACCACGCCCGGGTGGGGGGACCCCTGAAGCTTTCTTT
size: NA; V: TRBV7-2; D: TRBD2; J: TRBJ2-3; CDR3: CASSLLAGRTDTQYF; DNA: TGTGCCAGCAGCCTATTAGCGGGGAGGACAGATACGCAGTATTTT